The rows below give T cell receptor beta chains drawn from one sample of a study of Ad26.COV2.S vaccination and SARS-CoV-2 variants. TCRdb's copy holds only in-frame clones and misses some; the assay was immunoSEQ multiplex PCR. The sample yields under 300,000 clones, roughly 87% seen once. The sequencing used peripheral blood, collected in a trial of Ad26.COV2.S vaccine versus placebo. These receptors were obtained from a person aged 18-60 years who received the Ad26.COV2.S COVID-19 vaccine or a placebo. CDR3s leave out the opening cysteine and the closing phenylalanine or tryptophan. The D gene is left open where the match is weak.

>TRBD1|TRBV5-6|TRBJ2-2
ASSLDRGGSGELF
>.|TRBV9|TRBJ2-2
ASSVRVLSGELF
>TRBD1|TRBV5-4|TRBJ2-7
ASSLGQGFAEQY
>.|TRBV2|TRBJ1-6
ASSDYSPLH
>.|TRBV19|TRBJ1-2
ASSIDTNYGYT
>TRBD2|TRBV3-1/TRBV3-2|TRBJ2-5
ASSQDPREAGNQETQY
>.|TRBV18|TRBJ2-2
ASSQQTNTGELF
>.|TRBV7-6|TRBJ1-5
ASSQEAMGWPQH
>.|TRBV19|TRBJ2-1
ATALAYNEQF
>TRBD2|TRBV24-1|TRBJ2-5
ATSEPGLAGVETQY
>.|TRBV30|TRBJ1-2
AWSVLGRGLRYT
>TRBD1|TRBV7-9|TRBJ1-2
ASSVWDRGVGGYT
>.|TRBV12-3/TRBV12-4|TRBJ2-2
ARQDGYTGELF
>.|TRBV6-5|TRBJ2-7
ASRPNEGYEQY
>TRBD1|TRBV30|TRBJ1-6
AWSIQGNYSPLH
>.|TRBV14|TRBJ2-1
ASSPLGLNEQF
>.|TRBV2|TRBJ2-3
ASNRVPTDTQY
>TRBD1|TRBV18|TRBJ1-2
ASSPDRAHYGYT